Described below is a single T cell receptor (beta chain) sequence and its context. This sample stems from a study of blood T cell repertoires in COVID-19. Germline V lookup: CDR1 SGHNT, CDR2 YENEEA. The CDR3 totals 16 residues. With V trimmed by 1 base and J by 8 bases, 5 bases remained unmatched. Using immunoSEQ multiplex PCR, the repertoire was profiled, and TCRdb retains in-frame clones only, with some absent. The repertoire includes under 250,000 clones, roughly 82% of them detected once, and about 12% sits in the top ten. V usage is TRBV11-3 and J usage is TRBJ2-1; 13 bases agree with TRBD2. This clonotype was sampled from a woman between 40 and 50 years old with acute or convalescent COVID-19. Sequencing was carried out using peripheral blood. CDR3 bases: TGTGCCAGCAGCTTAGGAACTAGCGGGAGGGCGGATGAGCAGTTCTTC. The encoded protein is CASSLGTSGRADEQFF.